Listed here are 20 T cell receptor beta chains from one sample, sequenced in a study of blood T cell repertoires in COVID-19. Data came from immunoSEQ multiplex PCR; TCRdb stores just in-frame clones and leaves some out. Seen here are approximately 60,000 clones, approximately 80% observed once, and the top ten hold about 20%. The source material was peripheral blood. These receptors were obtained from a woman of 80 years or more with active or convalescent COVID-19.

This rearrangement joins TRBV20-1 to TRBJ1-1; maybe TRBD1 (6 bases). The CDR3 totals 11 residues. V lost 8 bases and J 5 bases, leaving 12 bases between the germline ends. Germline CDR1 DFQATT, CDR2 SNEGSKA (reference sequence). The CDR3 region is CSPGDGTEAFF. CDR3 coding DNA: TGCAGTCCAGGGGATGGGACTGAAGCTTTCTTT.

The chain joins TRBV2 to TRBJ1-1; the D gene is possibly TRBD1 (6 bases). From germline, CDR1 is SNHLY and CDR2 FYNNEI. This CDR3 is built from 13 residues. Trimming removed 5 bases at V and 3 bases at J, with 10 bases between. The CDR3 sequence is CASSQGPHTEAFF. DNA of the CDR3: TGTGCCAGCAGTCAGGGGCCCCACACTGAAGCTTTCTTT.

This clone appeared a few times. V usage is TRBV6-5 and J usage is TRBJ1-1; 10 bases are a match to TRBD1. This CDR3 is 14 amino acids long. V lost 5 bases to trimming and J lost 6 bases; unmatched junction nucleotides: 6. In germline, CDR1 is MNHEY, CDR2 SVGAGI. The CDR3 DNA is TGTGCCAGCAGTCCTGACAGGGGGCCAGCTGAAGCTTTCTTT. It specifies CASSPDRGPAEAFF.

This rearrangement joins TRBV6-5 to TRBJ2-7; 8 nucleotides match TRBD1. In germline, CDR1 is MNHEY, CDR2 SVGAGI. The length of the CDR3 is 14 residues. The J segment lost 0 bases and the V segment lost 5 bases, leaving 3 bases of the junction unmatched. CDR3 in DNA: TGTGCCAGCAGTAGGGGACAGGACTCCTACGAGCAGTACTTC. It translates to CASSRGQDSYEQYF.

The J gene is TRBJ2-7, the V gene TRBV5-6; D is possibly TRBD2 (5 bases). The germline CDR1 and CDR2 sequences are SGHDT and YYEEEE. V was pared by 4 bases and J by 5 bases, with 16 bases between. The CDR3 has 14 amino acids. The CDR3: CASSPLREIHEQYF. CDR3 sequence (DNA): TGTGCCAGCAGCCCATTGAGGGAAATCCACGAGCAGTACTTC.

The V and J genes are TRBV7-3 and TRBJ1-2, with 8 bases aligning to TRBD1. Germline V lookup: CDR1 SGHTA, CDR2 FQGTGA. This CDR3 comprises 12 residues. After removal of 4 bases from V and 7 bases from J, the junction contained 2 bases not matched to a gene. The DNA for the CDR3 is TGTGCCAGCAGCTACGACAGGGGTGGCTACACCTTC. The encoded protein is CASSYDRGGYTF.

The V gene is TRBV5-1, the J gene TRBJ1-2; 7 nucleotides match TRBD1. Germline trimming cut 0 bases from V and 7 bases from J; bases unmatched to any gene: 9. Germline V gene lookup returns CDR1 SGHRS and CDR2 YFSETQ. The CDR3 has 15 amino acids. The CDR3 here is CASSLGDSLRGGYTF. For the CDR3, the DNA is TGCGCCAGCAGCTTGGGGGACAGCCTGAGGGGTGGCTACACCTTC. Based on the CDR3 plus reference TRBV5-1 and TRBJ1-2, the full variable domain is KAGVTQTPRYLIKTRGQQVTLSCSPISGHRSVSWYQQTPGQGLQFLFEYFSETQRNKGNFPGRFSGRQFSNSRSEMNVSTLELGDSALYLCASSLGDSLRGGYTFGSGTRLTVV.

The CDR3 DNA follows: TGTGCCAGCACCCGCACCCCGGGAACAAACTATGGCTACACCTTC. Its protein is CASTRTPGTNYGYTF. V and J are TRBV6-5 and TRBJ1-2; D remains ambiguous. Deletions cut 7 bases from V and 2 bases from J, with 17 bases between. The CDR3 spans 15 residues. The germline CDR1 and CDR2 sequences are MNHEY and SVGAGI.

The J gene is TRBJ1-5, the V gene TRBV15; unclear D gene. The CDR3 covers 16 residues. Germline lookup yields CDR1 LNHNV and CDR2 YYDKDF (reference sequence). V was pared by 2 bases and J by 7 bases, with 18 bases between. CDR3 in DNA: TGTGCCACCAGCAGACAAGACAAGTTGGGTATCCAGCCCCAGCATTTT. Translation: CATSRQDKLGIQPQHF.

This sequence joins TRBV7-9 and TRBJ2-2; TRBD2 matches at 8 bases. The J segment lost 3 bases and the V segment lost 0 bases, leaving 6 bases of the junction unmatched. Germline V gives CDR1 SEHNR, CDR2 FQNEAQ (reference sequence). This CDR3 is 17 amino acids long. The CDR3 here is CASSLAAAGAYTGELFF. CDR3 DNA sequence: TGTGCCAGCAGCTTAGCAGCAGCGGGGGCCTACACCGGGGAGCTGTTTTTT.

The V call is TRBV23-1, the J call TRBJ1-4; D is possibly TRBD1 (5 bases). TRBV23-1 is labeled an ORF, and its function is uncertain. The CDR3 extends over 15 amino acids. V was cut by 2 bases and J by 0 bases, with 7 bases left in between. CDR3 nucleotides: TGCGCCAGCAGTCAAAGGGGAACAACTAATGAAAAACTGTTTTTT. Protein product: CASSQRGTTNEKLFF.

The chain recombines TRBV19 with TRBJ2-3; TRBD1 matches at 10 bases. The V segment lost 5 bases and the J segment 4 bases; nucleotides outside the gene matches: 12. The germline V gene has CDR1 LNHDA and CDR2 SQIVND (reference sequence). The CDR3 is made up of 17 amino acids. CDR3 nucleotides: TGTGCCAGTAGTCCCTTACAGCTGACAGGGGGCGCAGATACGCAGTATTTT. Amino acids: CASSPLQLTGGADTQYF.

The chain couples TRBV30 to TRBJ1-1; 9 bases agree with TRBD1. Germline CDR1 and CDR2: GTSNPN and SVGIG (reference sequence). This CDR3 is 15 amino acids long. The ends lost 3 bases at V and 4 bases at J; junction bases unmatched: 9. The CDR3: CAWRKSQGASTEAFF. CDR3 DNA: TGTGCCTGGAGGAAGTCACAGGGGGCGTCCACTGAAGCTTTCTTT.

This rearrangement joins TRBV27 to TRBJ1-2; D is possibly TRBD1 (5 bases). The CDR3 length is 16 residues. Germline CDR1 MNHEY, CDR2 SMNVEV (reference sequence). V was clipped by 3 bases and J by 8 bases, with 22 bases between them. DNA of the CDR3: TGTGCCAGCAGTTTCTCACATCAAATAGGACAACTGGGCTACACCTTC. Its translation is CASSFSHQIGQLGYTF.

Concerning this clone: One end of the junction fails to match germline, which may point to a read error. The rearrangement links TRBV29-1 to TRBJ1-3; 9 positions match TRBD1. The CDR3 length is 12 residues. Germline CDR1 reads SQVTM; CDR2 reads ANQGSEA. CDR3 loop: CSVEEGWDRVWF. The CDR3 DNA reads TGCAGCGTTGAAGAAGGGTGGGACAGGGTCTGGTTT. The full variable domain, with the rest looked up from reference TRBV29-1 and TRBJ1-3, is SAVISQKPSRDICQRGTSLTIQCQVDSQVTMMFWYRQQPGQSLTLIATANQGSEATYESGFVIDKFPISRPNLTFSTLTVSNMSPEDSSIYLCSVEEGWDRVWFGEGSWLTVV.

The rearrangement links TRBV9 to TRBJ1-4; TRBD1 aligns across 8 bases. The CDR3 loop spans 17 amino acids. Germline loops: CDR1 SGDLS, CDR2 YYNGEE. After removal of 4 bases from V and 7 bases from J, the junction contained 15 bases not matched to a gene. The CDR3 reads CASSFRDRRGLGEKLFF. For the CDR3, the DNA is TGTGCCAGCAGCTTTAGGGACAGGCGGGGGCTTGGTGAAAAACTGTTTTTT.

V gene TRBV5-4 combines with J gene TRBJ2-5; a weak D match, TRBD2 (6 bases). Germline V gives CDR1 SGHNT, CDR2 YYREEE (reference sequence). The CDR3 extends over 15 amino acids. Trimming left V 0 bases short and J 2 bases short, with 11 bases between. The DNA of the CDR3 is TGTGCCAGCAGCTTGGCCTCGGGACTTCAAGAGACCCAGTACTTC. Translation gives CASSLASGLQETQYF.

This clone was recorded at least ten times. The chain couples TRBV19 to TRBJ1-5; 9 positions match TRBD1. CDR1 and CDR2 from the germline V gene are LNHDA and SQIVND (reference sequence). Trimming cost V 3 bases and J 5 bases; bases outside gene matches: 2. The CDR3 has 14 residues. The CDR3 nucleotides are TGTGCCAGTAGTATTTGGACAGGGGATCAGCCCCAGCATTTT. This codes for CASSIWTGDQPQHF.

As DNA, the CDR3 is TGTGCCAGCAAGGGCGGGACAGGGGCTTCTATAGATGAAAAACTGTTTTTT. Residues: CASKGGTGASIDEKLFF. This chain connects TRBV2 to TRBJ1-4, with TRBD1 matching over 10 bases. The trim removed 7 bases at V and 6 bases at J, leaving 14 bases unmatched. The CDR3 length is 17 residues. Germline values: CDR1 SNHLY, CDR2 FYNNEI.

The gene calls are TRBV7-8 and TRBJ1-2; the D gene is possibly TRBD1 (6 bases). The V end lost 1 base, the J end lost 1 base, and 13 bases lay between the germline ends. The CDR3 runs to 16 residues. Germline CDR1 is SGHVS and CDR2 is FQNEAQ. CDR3 loop: CASSLVGGPINYGYTF. Here the CDR3 DNA reads TGTGCCAGCAGCTTAGTGGGGGGGCCCATTAACTATGGCTACACCTTC. The full variable domain, its missing parts supplied by reference TRBV7-8 and TRBJ1-2, is GAGVSQSPRYKVAKRGQDVALRCDPISGHVSLFWYQQALGQGPEFLTYFQNEAQLDKSGLPSDRFFAERPEGSVSTLKIQRTQQEDSAVYLCASSLVGGPINYGYTFGSGTRLTVV.